The 18 T cell receptor beta chains presented below share a single source sample, sequenced in a study of blood T cell repertoires in COVID-19. The data were produced by immunoSEQ multiplex PCR, yet TCRdb's version contains in-frame clones alone and is incomplete. The table lists 200,000 to 250,000 clones, around nine tenths of them singletons, with roughly 10% in the top ten. Sequenced: PBMCs or T cells enriched from blood (not recorded which). These receptors came from a man aged 30 to 45 who had recovered from COVID-19.

The chain combines TRBV9 with TRBJ1-2; TRBD1 is a possible D gene (5 bases). Germline-derived CDR1 and CDR2 are SGDLS and YYNGEE. The V and J ends lost 4 bases and 6 bases respectively, with 19 bases between them. The CDR3 consists of 15 residues. CDR3 in amino acids: CASSYDSSYADGYTF. The CDR3 DNA is TGTGCCAGCAGCTATGACAGTTCTTACGCGGATGGCTACACCTTC.

This clone has just a few counts. The chain carries TRBV9 and TRBJ2-7; TRBD2 matches at 14 bases. Germline V gene lookup returns CDR1 SGDLS and CDR2 YYNGEE. With V trimmed by 3 bases and J by 2 bases, 1 base remained unmatched. The CDR3 totals 15 residues. In DNA, the CDR3 is TGTGCCAGCAGCGAGGGACTAGCGGGGGCCTACGAGCAGTACTTC. It codes for CASSEGLAGAYEQYF.

The chain uses TRBV5-1 and TRBJ2-3; 7 nucleotides align to TRBD1. Germline CDR1 SGHRS, CDR2 YFSETQ. This CDR3 is 14 amino acids long. V shed 5 bases and J 0 bases; nucleotides not matched to a gene: 3. Here the CDR3 DNA reads TGCGCCAGCAGTTGGGACAGAAGCACAGATACGCAGTATTTT. Amino acid sequence: CASSWDRSTDTQYF.

The chain employs TRBV4-1 and TRBJ2-1; 7 bases match TRBD1. In germline, CDR1 is MGHRA, CDR2 YSYEKL. This CDR3 comprises 15 residues. The trim removed 2 bases at V and 3 bases at J, leaving 4 bases unmatched. The CDR3 spells CASSQTRTGYNEQFF. The CDR3 nucleotides are TGCGCCAGCAGCCAAACGCGGACAGGCTACAATGAGCAGTTCTTC.

This clone was counted only a few times. The gene calls are TRBV6-5 and TRBJ2-7; a weak D match, TRBD2 (6 bases). V was clipped by 3 bases and J by 6 bases, with 15 bases between them. The germline CDR1 and CDR2 sequences are MNHEY and SVGAGI. This CDR3 is built from 14 residues. The CDR3 nucleotides are TGTGCCAGCAGTTATCGGGGACTCCGGGGCGAGCAGTACTTC. Its translation: CASSYRGLRGEQYF.

The chain is built from TRBV6-5 and TRBJ2-3; 7 nucleotides align to TRBD1. Germline V gene sequence: CDR1 MNHEY, CDR2 SVGAGI. This CDR3 comprises 15 residues. V lost 5 bases, J lost 5 bases, and 10 bases stayed unmatched. CDR3 DNA: TGTGCCAGCAGTCGGGACAGCAGGCGAGGAGATACGCAGTATTTT. Amino acid sequence: CASSRDSRRGDTQYF.

The rearrangement links TRBV18 to TRBJ1-2; 9 positions match TRBD1. Trimming removed 3 bases from V and 8 bases from J; junction bases left unmatched: 10. The CDR3 is made up of 15 amino acids. In germline, CDR1 is KGHSH, CDR2 LQKENI. The CDR3 is CASSPGTGSVSGYTF. The CDR3 nucleotides read TGTGCCAGCTCACCCGGGACAGGGAGTGTTTCAGGCTACACCTTC.

The chain links TRBV25-1 to TRBJ1-1, with TRBD1 matching 7 bases. Germline loops: CDR1 MGHDK, CDR2 SYGVNS. Trimming took 4 bases from V and 11 from J; bases not matched to a gene: 7. This CDR3 is 12 amino acids long. CDR3 DNA sequence: TGTGCCAGCAGTGGGTTGAAGGGGGCGGCTTTCTTT. This encodes CASSGLKGAAFF.

The V and J genes are TRBV7-2 and TRBJ2-1; 11 bases are shared with TRBD2. Losses at the gene ends were 1 base for V and 12 bases for J; bases not matched to a gene: 5. The CDR3 sequence is 14 residues long. The V gene's germline CDR1 is SGHTA and CDR2 FQGNSA. The CDR3 DNA is TGTGCCAGCAGCTTAGTACTAGCGGGAGCTGTGCAGTTCTTC. Encoded protein: CASSLVLAGAVQFF.

The count of this clone is one. The V gene is TRBV6-4, the J gene TRBJ2-6; no clear D. The V gene lost 0 bases and the J gene lost 0 bases, with 3 bases spanning the gap. The CDR3 has 15 amino acids. The germline CDR1 and CDR2 sequences are MRHNA and SNTAGT. CDR3: CASSDSRSGANVLTF. CDR3 sequence (DNA): TGTGCCAGCAGTGACTCGCGCTCTGGGGCCAACGTCCTGACTTTC.

The CDR3: CASVQTGGVSYEQYF. The CDR3 DNA is TGTGCCAGCGTACAGACAGGGGGTGTTAGCTACGAGCAGTACTTC. The V and J genes are TRBV6-4 and TRBJ2-7; 9 nucleotides match TRBD1. The CDR3 contains 15 residues. J was trimmed by 3 bases and V by 8 bases; bases with no gene match: 11. Germline CDR1 MRHNA, CDR2 SNTAGT.

The rearrangement uses TRBV4-1 and TRBJ2-2; D perhaps matches TRBD2 (6 bases). V lost 6 bases and J 3 bases, leaving 14 bases between the germline ends. Germline values: CDR1 MGHRA, CDR2 YSYEKL. This CDR3 comprises 15 residues. CDR3 amino acids: CASRARPGDTGELFF. For the CDR3, the DNA is TGCGCCAGCAGAGCTCGCCCGGGAGACACCGGGGAGCTGTTTTTT.

This clone has more than one count but fewer than ten. This CDR3 reads CASSLVAAVQGANGYGYTF. The DNA of the CDR3 is TGTGCCAGCAGCTTAGTAGCCGCGGTTCAGGGGGCAAATGGTTATGGCTACACCTTC. This rearrangement joins TRBV7-8 to TRBJ1-2, with 8 bases fitting TRBD1. Germline V gives CDR1 SGHVS, CDR2 FQNEAQ. V lost 1 base to trimming and J lost 5 bases; unmatched junction nucleotides: 18. This CDR3 is 19 amino acids long.

The rearrangement links TRBV30 to TRBJ1-1, with TRBD1 matching over 11 bases. CDR3 length equals 14 residues. CDR1 and CDR2 from the germline V gene are GTSNPN and SVGIG (reference sequence). Trimming took 3 bases from V and 6 from J; bases not matched to a gene: 6. CDR3 coding DNA: TGTGCCTGGAGACCAGGACAGGGGGCCTCTGAAGCTTTCTTT. Protein: CAWRPGQGASEAFF.

The chain carries TRBV18 and TRBJ1-2; 9 positions match TRBD1. This CDR3 comprises 14 residues. V was pared by 6 bases and J by 8 bases, with 10 bases of the junction left unmatched. Germline assignment: CDR1 KGHSH and CDR2 LQKENI. DNA of the CDR3: TGTGCCAGCTCCCTGGGACAGGGATCAAAGGGCTACACCTTC. Residues: CASSLGQGSKGYTF.

The chain couples TRBV9 to TRBJ2-7, with D tentatively TRBD1 (6 bases). Germline loops: CDR1 SGDLS, CDR2 YYNGEE. The CDR3 runs to 15 residues. Trimming removed 4 bases from V and 5 bases from J, with 19 bases in between. DNA of the CDR3: TGTGCCAGCAGCATATCGACAGGATTCGACAACGAGCAGTACTTC. The encoded protein is CASSISTGFDNEQYF.

This chain joins TRBV7-2 and TRBJ2-1; TRBD2 agrees at 13 bases. The germline gives CDR1 SGHTA, CDR2 FQGNSA. The CDR3 is 17 residues long. V lost 5 bases to trimming and J lost 5 bases; unmatched junction nucleotides: 9. This CDR3 reads CASSPGGLAGTNNEQFF. For the CDR3, the DNA is TGTGCCAGCAGCCCGGGGGGACTAGCGGGGACGAACAATGAGCAGTTCTTC.

This sequence joins TRBV28 and TRBJ1-2, with a weak D call TRBD1 (6 bases). The CDR3 sequence is 12 residues long. V was clipped by 11 bases and J by 5 bases, with 15 bases between them. Looked up from germline, CDR1 is MDHEN and CDR2 is SYDVKM. CDR3 sequence: CAVTDRLYGYTF. DNA of the CDR3: TGTGCCGTAACTGACAGGTTATATGGCTACACCTTC.